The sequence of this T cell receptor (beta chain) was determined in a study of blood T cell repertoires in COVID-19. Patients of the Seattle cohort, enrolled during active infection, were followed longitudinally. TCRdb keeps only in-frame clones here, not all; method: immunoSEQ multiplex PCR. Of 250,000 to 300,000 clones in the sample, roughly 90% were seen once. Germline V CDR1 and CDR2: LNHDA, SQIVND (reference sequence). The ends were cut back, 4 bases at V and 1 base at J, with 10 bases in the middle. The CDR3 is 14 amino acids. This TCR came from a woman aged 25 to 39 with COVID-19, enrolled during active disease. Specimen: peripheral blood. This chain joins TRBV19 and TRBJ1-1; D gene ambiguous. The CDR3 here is CASSRSGANTEAFF. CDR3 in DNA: TGTGCCAGTAGTAGATCTGGAGCGAACACTGAAGCTTTCTTT.